This TCR beta chain was captured in a study of blood T cells in healthy people across ages. The ends lost 6 bases at V and 2 bases at J; junction bases unmatched: 4. The CDR3 has 14 residues. Germline assignment: CDR1 MDHEN and CDR2 SYDVKM. With a J-beta primer mix and a sample-barcoded 5' primer, a second PCR ran about 7 to 12 cycles. Every cDNA molecule bore a tag from a template-switch adaptor containing 12 random nucleotides. Via MiXCR, TCRdb re-called the 5' RACE reads, giving one row per CDR3 protein. The sample lists 1.5 million to 2 million distinct CDR3 sequences, 28% occurring once. Sequenced: blood. The receptor was derived from a woman aged 25 to 39 in good health. V usage is TRBV28 and J usage is TRBJ1-5; TRBD1 matches 7 bases. CDR3 residues: CASRDRIRNQPQHF. Here the CDR3 DNA reads TGTGCCAGCAGGGACAGGATTCGCAATCAGCCCCAGCATTTT.